This T cell receptor beta chain emerged from a study of CD8+ T cells in alopecia areata (dated by TCRdb to between 2017 and 2018). Background on the whole study: Treated patients were enrolled in an open-label pilot trial of oral tofacitinib at 5 to 10 mg twice daily for moderate-to-severe alopecia areata. RNA was obtained with the PAXgene miRNA kit for fixed scalp, the miRNeasy kit for PBMCs, and the RNeasy kit for mouse skin. immunoSEQ multiplex PCR using 35 Vbeta forward primers and 13 Jbeta reverse primers was used to amplify TCRbeta CDR3 regions. Patients on tofacitinib were biopsied at baseline and after 4 and 24 weeks of treatment, and several of the patients also had a later scalp biopsy. The SALT score, which quantifies the percentage of affected scalp surface area, was used to measure disease severity in treated patients. Scalp clonality was compared among normal scalp (n=4), patchy alopecia areata scalp (n=8), and alopecia totalis/universalis scalp (n=8). Patients stayed on tofacitinib for 6 to 18 months and then had 6 months of follow-up off drug so that delayed response and recurrence could be assessed. On the human side, TCRbeta sequencing was run on scalp tissue and on sorted CD4+ and CD8+ peripheral blood T cells from healthy controls and from alopecia areata patients with either patchy or totalis/universalis disease. High-throughput TCRbeta sequencing was used to examine T cell clonal expansion in alopecia areata in both the C3H/HeJ mouse model and human patients.

Spanning cysteine to phenylalanine, the CDR3 consists of 15 amino acids. Left in the record is the CDR3 DNA by itself, 45 bases read in frame from the first base. From a lookup of the germline V gene (reference sequence), CDR1 and CDR2 are GTSNPN and SVGIG. Trimming takes 1 base from V and 6 bases from J, and the germline ends sit 18 bases apart. This specimen's treatment or condition label, interpreted: oral pan-JAK inhibitor, 5-10 mg twice daily. From alopecia areata patients, peripheral blood was collected along with lesional scalp punch biopsies. PBMCs were separated by density centrifugation and stained for CD3, CD4 and CD8, after which CD4+ and CD8+ T cells were sorted on a FACSAria. Libraries were built with the immunoSEQ multiplex PCR assay. To provide template for TCR sequencing, every sample had RNA extracted and reverse transcribed into cDNA. First-strand cDNA was synthesized with SuperScript III using a 2:1 mix of oligo-dT and random hexamers. A synthetic immune receptor repertoire was used to gauge amplification bias, and whatever bias remained was removed computationally. Under the source paper's analysis protocol: Raw reads were preprocessed to remove errors, and CDR3 was defined according to IMGT conventions as the region from the conserved cysteine to phenylalanine. Clonality was computed as 1 minus the Shannon entropy, with the entropy normalized by log2 of the number of productive unique TCRs. Whether scalp clones were CD4 or CD8 was inferred by matching scalp TCRbeta sequences against CD4 and CD8 repertoires sorted from blood. TCRdb obtained this table from immuneACCESS and retained in-frame rearrangements with V and J assigned. These tables miss some clones; where compared with another copy, unresolved V genes account for less than half of the shortfall, and the remainder is unexplained. V, J and clone size are taken as reported in that table, and D and trimming were inferred from the DNA itself. The sample table lists about 270,000 clones, roughly 60% of them with a count of one. The ten largest clonotypes hold roughly 0.88% of the sample.

This clone has more than one count but fewer than ten. This clone's antigen is unknown. Base qualities are missing; no much larger clone stands one base away. Paper-wide results and their limitations: During tofacitinib treatment, many expanded lesional clones remained in scalp and blood, and this persistence may partly explain relapse after treatment is stopped. Resident alphabeta T cells in normal human skin are also sequenced, complicating scalp TCR repertoire analysis, unlike mouse skin dominated by gammadelta T cells. Shared TCR sequences between patients were less evident than in mice, which may be partly attributable to HLA diversity in the patient population. Because the treated cohort was small and had only one nonresponder, larger studies are needed to examine links between baseline CD8+ expansion and response. Higher clonality and more expanded CD8+ clones were observed in lesional scalp than in normal scalp, particularly in alopecia totalis/universalis, a finding suggestive of antigenic drive. Scalp clonality and the number of expanded CD8+ clones among the top 100 scalp clones were significantly decreased by tofacitinib.

The sequence came from a human donor with alopecia areata. Sample: CD4+ T cells sorted from blood, taken between weeks 51 and 54, from a patient treated with tofacitinib. The chain joins TRBV30 to TRBJ2-5; the D call could be TRBD1 or TRBD2, with each sharing 5 bases. Here is the DNA: TGTGCCTGGAGTGGTGACAGAGTCCACGGGAAGACCCAGTACTTC. This encodes CAWSGDRVHGKTQYF.